Listed here are 26 T cell receptor beta chains from one sample, sequenced in a study of early T cells in non-severe SARS-CoV-2 infection. TCRdb reprocessed the 5' RACE reads via MiXCR and lists one record per CDR3 protein. Here the sample spans more than 60,000 distinct CDR3 sequences, approximately 13% being singletons. Sequencing was performed on whole blood, taken at baseline. These receptors were collected from an adult who was a healthcare worker with PCR-confirmed SARS-CoV-2 infection or an uninfected control (not recorded which).

This clonotype appeared a few times. The gene calls are TRBV7-9 and TRBJ2-3; D is perhaps TRBD1 (6 bases). V lost 0 bases and J lost 5, with 12 bases in between. Germline V gives CDR1 SEHNR, CDR2 FQNEAQ (reference sequence). The CDR3 spans 15 residues. Here the CDR3 reads CASSLAFGRGDTQYF. In DNA form, the CDR3 reads TGTGCCAGCAGCTTAGCATTTGGCAGGGGAGATACGCAGTATTTT.

This clonotype was picked up many times. J is TRBJ2-7 and V is TRBV29-1; D not resolved. The CDR3 spans 14 residues. V was clipped by 4 bases and J by 0 bases, with 13 bases between them. The germline CDR1 and CDR2 sequences are SQVTM and ANQGSEA. The chain's CDR3 is CSVAIHPSSYEQYF. Written as DNA, the CDR3 is TGCAGCGTTGCAATACATCCGAGCTCCTACGAGCAGTACTTC.

This clonotype occurred many times. The chain recombines TRBV15 with TRBJ1-6; D is unresolved. Germline CDR1 and CDR2: LNHNV and YYDKDF (reference sequence). V lost 1 base, J lost 7 bases, and 5 bases lay in between. The CDR3 is 13 residues long. Here the CDR3 reads CATSRGPNSPLHF. CDR3 DNA sequence: TGTGCCACCAGCAGAGGTCCGAATTCACCCCTCCACTTT. Supplemented by reference TRBV15 and TRBJ1-6, the full variable domain reads DAMVIQNPRYQVTQFGKPVTLSCSQTLNHNVMYWYQQKSSQAPKLLFHYYDKDFNNEADTPDNFQSRRPNTSFCFLDIRSPGLGDTAMYLCATSRGPNSPLHFGNGTRLTVT.

In this sample, this clonotype turned up many times. CDR3 amino acids: CASSQGGRGRYTEAFF. In nucleotides, the CDR3 is TGCGCCAGCAGCCAAGGCGGTCGGGGAAGGTACACTGAAGCTTTCTTT. This chain uses TRBV4-1 with TRBJ1-1; D unresolved. This CDR3 comprises 16 residues. V was trimmed by 1 base and J by 3 bases, leaving 15 bases between them. Germline V gene data show CDR1 as MGHRA and CDR2 as YSYEKL.

The chain carries TRBV5-1 and TRBJ1-1, with 7 positions matching TRBD1. This CDR3 is built from 14 residues. Germline loops: CDR1 SGHRS, CDR2 YFSETQ. V shed 4 bases and J 4 bases; nucleotides not matched to a gene: 7. For the CDR3, the DNA is TGCGCCAGCAGCCCTGAACAGGGGTCCACTGAAGCTTTCTTT. Its protein product is CASSPEQGSTEAFF.

Ten or more counts support this clonotype. The CDR3 here is CSATYPTGNEKLFF. Here the CDR3 DNA reads TGCAGTGCCACATACCCGACGGGGAATGAAAAACTGTTTTTT. The chain couples TRBV20-1 to TRBJ1-4; D call uncertain. Germline V gene data show CDR1 as DFQATT and CDR2 as SNEGSKA (reference sequence). V shed 6 bases and J shed 5 bases, with 16 bases lying between them. The CDR3 has 14 amino acids.

In its sample, this clonotype was seen many times. This chain joins TRBV28 and TRBJ2-7, with D unclear. V lost 5 bases and J lost 1, with 6 bases in between. This CDR3 has 12 amino acids. Germline values: CDR1 MDHEN, CDR2 SYDVKM. The CDR3 bases are TGTGCCAGCAGTAAAGATTCCTACGAGCAGTACTTC. Protein: CASSKDSYEQYF.

In the case of this clonotype: Possible read error: a much larger clone is one base away. Without the conserved terminal phenylalanine or tryptophan, this CDR3 likely stems from a read error. The J gene is TRBJ1-1, the V gene TRBV28; 8 nucleotides agree with TRBD1. The CDR3 covers 16 residues. Germline loops: CDR1 MDHEN, CDR2 SYDVKM. V lost 6 bases and J lost 4; bases outside the gene matches: 13. The CDR3 sequence: CASRAWPGGAGTEAFI. CDR3 DNA: TGTGCCAGCAGAGCCTGGCCAGGGGGCGCGGGCACTGAAGCTTTCATT.

This clonotype has a count of ten or more. The chain is built from TRBV20-1 and TRBJ1-2; D gene ambiguous. V lost 5 bases to trimming and J lost 0 bases, with 4 bases between them. The CDR3 has 11 residues. The germline V gene has CDR1 DFQATT and CDR2 SNEGSKA (reference sequence). CDR3 sequence (DNA): TGCAGTGCTGTAGCTAACTATGGCTACACCTTC. It encodes CSAVANYGYTF.

This clonotype occurred a few times. This chain joins TRBV20-1 and TRBJ1-4, with TRBD1 as a possible D gene (5 bases). The CDR3 is made up of 15 amino acids. V dropped 1 base and J dropped 7 bases, with 16 bases sitting between them. From germline, CDR1 is DFQATT and CDR2 SNEGSKA (reference sequence). The CDR3 reads CSARGPGIGAEKLFF. The CDR3 bases are TGCAGTGCTAGAGGTCCCGGGATAGGGGCTGAAAAACTGTTTTTT.

This clonotype has more than one count but fewer than ten. The rearrangement links TRBV20-1 to TRBJ2-1, with D perhaps matching TRBD2 (5 bases). Per germline, CDR1 DFQATT and CDR2 SNEGSKA (reference sequence). This CDR3 is built from 14 residues. V lost 5 bases and J lost 10, with 21 bases in between. The CDR3 loop reads CSAAASLTIREQFF. The CDR3 DNA sequence: TGCAGTGCTGCAGCTAGCCTGACCATCCGGGAGCAGTTCTTC.

This clonotype was detected a few times. V gene TRBV19 combines with J gene TRBJ2-2, with D possibly TRBD1 on 6 matching bases. CDR3 size: 15 residues. Germline CDR1 and CDR2: LNHDA and SQIVND (reference sequence). With 2 bases removed from V and 4 bases from J, the gap between germline ends came to 11 bases. The CDR3 reads CASSIYRTATGELFF. The CDR3 nucleotides are TGTGCCAGTAGTATATATAGGACAGCCACCGGGGAGCTGTTTTTT.

This clonotype appeared a few times. The chain employs TRBV5-6 and TRBJ2-2; 8 bases are a match to TRBD1. The CDR3 totals 13 residues. Germline CDR1 reads SGHDT; CDR2 reads YYEEEE. The junction had 1 base not matched to a gene; V was cut back by 2 bases and J by 7 bases. The CDR3 is CASSFGQGGELFF. CDR3 sequence (DNA): TGTGCCAGCAGCTTCGGACAGGGCGGGGAGCTGTTTTTT.

This clonotype has at least ten counts. The chain links TRBV10-3 to TRBJ1-5, with D possibly TRBD1 on 5 matching bases. The CDR3 runs 13 residues. V was cut by 7 bases and J by 1 base, with 8 bases left in between. Germline values: CDR1 ENHRY, CDR2 SYGVKD. This CDR3 is CAITPGSNQPQHF. CDR3 coding DNA: TGTGCCATCACCCCAGGGAGCAATCAGCCCCAGCATTTT.

The chain carries TRBV6-2 or TRBV6-3 and TRBJ2-3; no clear D gene. Per the germline V gene, CDR1 is MNHEY and CDR2 is SVGEGT. The CDR3 is 12 residues long. Deletions cut 6 bases from V and 4 bases from J, with 8 bases between. CDR3 loop: CASRTGPDTQYF. CDR3 DNA sequence: TGTGCCAGCAGAACGGGCCCAGATACGCAGTATTTT.

This clonotype has more than one count but fewer than ten. This chain links TRBV7-8 with TRBJ2-1, with D perhaps given as TRBD1 or TRBD2 (5 bases each). Germline loops: CDR1 SGHVS, CDR2 FQNEAQ. The CDR3 totals 16 residues. V lost 3 bases to trimming and J lost 5 bases, with 17 bases between them. The CDR3 DNA is TGTGCCAGCAGCTTCTCCGGGCCCGGGACGCACAATGAGCAGTTCTTC. Translated, it gives CASSFSGPGTHNEQFF.

There are a few counts of this clonotype. This chain connects TRBV20-1 to TRBJ1-5; 7 nucleotides align to TRBD1. Germline V lookup: CDR1 DFQATT, CDR2 SNEGSKA (reference sequence). This CDR3 is 12 amino acids long. V lost 6 bases, J lost 7 bases, and 6 bases stayed unmatched. CDR3 sequence: CSAFRQGQPQHF. In nucleotides, the CDR3 is TGCAGTGCCTTTCGACAGGGACAGCCCCAGCATTTT.

This clonotype was picked up a small number of times. V is TRBV6-1 and J is TRBJ2-1; D call uncertain. Looked up from germline, CDR1 is MNHNS and CDR2 is SASEGT. V dropped 6 bases and J dropped 0 bases, with 12 bases sitting between them. The CDR3 is 15 residues long. CDR3 residues: CASSLSASSYNEQFF. The CDR3 bases are TGTGCCAGCAGCTTGTCAGCGAGCTCCTACAATGAGCAGTTCTTC.

The V and J genes are TRBV4-1 and TRBJ2-1; 8 nucleotides match TRBD2. The CDR3 contains 14 residues. CDR1 is MGHRA, CDR2 YSYEKL, per germline. V gave up 0 bases and J gave up 7 bases; unmatched junction bases: 2. The CDR3 sequence is CASSQEQRGNEQFF. CDR3 coding DNA: TGCGCCAGCAGCCAAGAACAGCGGGGGAATGAGCAGTTCTTC.

A few counts support this clonotype. The chain recombines TRBV6-1 with TRBJ1-5; a weak D match, TRBD1 (5 bases). The V end lost 11 bases, the J end lost 4 bases, and 12 bases lay between the germline ends. The germline CDR1 and CDR2 sequences are MNHNS and SASEGT. This CDR3 comprises 12 residues. The CDR3 region has the DNA TGTGCCGGACGATCAGGGAATCAGCCCCAGCATTTT. Its protein product is CAGRSGNQPQHF.

In this sample, this clonotype turned up a few times. This chain connects TRBV20-1 to TRBJ1-3; D not resolved. Trimming removed 5 bases from V and 3 bases from J, with 11 bases in between. There are 13 residues in the CDR3. Germline V gene sequence: CDR1 DFQATT, CDR2 SNEGSKA (reference sequence). The CDR3, as DNA: TGCAGTGCTCCCTACCCTGGTGGAAACACCATATATTTT. Protein: CSAPYPGGNTIYF.

The chain uses TRBV18 and TRBJ1-2, with 8 nucleotides matching TRBD1. The trim removed 3 bases at V and 8 bases at J, leaving 5 bases unmatched. This CDR3 has 13 amino acids. Germline V lookup: CDR1 KGHSH, CDR2 LQKENI. The CDR3 coding sequence is TGTGCCAGCTCACCCGGACAGGGAGGGGGCTACACCTTC. Residues: CASSPGQGGGYTF.

This chain joins TRBV2 and TRBJ1-3, with 10 nucleotides matching TRBD1. Trimming took 6 bases from V and 2 from J; bases not matched to a gene: 1. The CDR3 covers 14 residues. Germline V gives CDR1 SNHLY, CDR2 FYNNEI. The CDR3 DNA follows: TGTGCCAGCAGGGGGACAGGGGCTGGAAACACCATATATTTT. This encodes CASRGTGAGNTIYF.

CDR3 protein: CASSLRGVSEAFF. CDR3 in DNA: TGTGCCAGCAGTTTACGAGGAGTTTCTGAAGCTTTCTTT. The gene calls are TRBV28 and TRBJ1-1; D is unclear. Germline-derived CDR1 and CDR2 are MDHEN and SYDVKM. This CDR3 contains 13 residues. The ends were cut back, 2 bases at V and 6 bases at J, with 10 bases in the middle.

The chain carries TRBV18 and TRBJ2-6, with D possibly TRBD2 on 5 matching bases. Germline V gene lookup returns CDR1 KGHSH and CDR2 LQKENI. The CDR3 sequence is 16 residues long. The V end lost 3 bases, the J end lost 4 bases, and 13 bases lay between the germline ends. The CDR3 spells CASSPSADWGANVLTF. The CDR3 region has the DNA TGTGCCAGCTCACCCTCGGCGGACTGGGGGGCCAACGTCCTGACTTTC.

This clonotype showed up just a few times. This rearrangement joins TRBV18 to TRBJ2-1, with TRBD2 matching over 9 bases. The CDR3 totals 17 residues. V gave up 2 bases and J gave up 6 bases; unmatched junction bases: 11. CDR1 and CDR2 from the germline V gene are KGHSH and LQKENI. For the CDR3, the DNA is TGTGCCAGCTCACCAAATTTCGGAGGGACTAGCATCAATGAGCAGTTCTTC. Its protein product is CASSPNFGGTSINEQFF.